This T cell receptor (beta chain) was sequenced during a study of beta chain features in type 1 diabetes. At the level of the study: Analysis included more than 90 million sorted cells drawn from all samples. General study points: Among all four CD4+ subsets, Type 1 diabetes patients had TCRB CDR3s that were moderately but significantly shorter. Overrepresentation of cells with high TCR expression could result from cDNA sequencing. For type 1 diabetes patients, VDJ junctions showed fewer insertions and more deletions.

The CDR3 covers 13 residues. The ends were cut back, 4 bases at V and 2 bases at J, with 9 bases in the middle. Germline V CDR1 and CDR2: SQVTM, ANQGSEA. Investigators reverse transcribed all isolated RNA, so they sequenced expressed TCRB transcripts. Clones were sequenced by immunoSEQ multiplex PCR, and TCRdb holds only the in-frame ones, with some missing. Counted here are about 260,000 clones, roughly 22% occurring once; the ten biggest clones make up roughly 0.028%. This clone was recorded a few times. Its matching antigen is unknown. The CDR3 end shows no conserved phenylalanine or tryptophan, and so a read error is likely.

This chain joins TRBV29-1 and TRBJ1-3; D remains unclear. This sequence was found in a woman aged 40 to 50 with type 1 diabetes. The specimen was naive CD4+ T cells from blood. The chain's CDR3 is CSVGEAPGNTIYI. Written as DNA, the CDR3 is TGCAGCGTTGGTGAGGCTCCTGGAAACACCATATATATT.